This paragraph covers one T cell receptor (beta chain) sequence. The antigen is not known. This sample is part of a study of cytomegalovirus exposure and HLA in healthy donors. Turning to the study itself: From donors who were HLA-typed, an early data release held 80 million or so unique TCRs.

The CDR3 runs 16 residues. Germline assignment: CDR1 MNHEY and CDR2 SVGAGI. The V and J ends lost 0 bases and 2 bases respectively, with 14 bases between them. Vbeta (60) and Jbeta (13) primers were used in the PCR. TCRdb keeps only in-frame clones here, not all; method: immunoSEQ multiplex PCR. Its table records approximately 70,000 clones. The study's findings and limits: The study dropped some indistinguishable V segments, TRBV6-2 and TRBV6-3 among them. Association of 17,000 or so TCR beta sequences with HLA alleles was found at 0.05 false discovery rate in a later analysis. Earlier analysis yielded a pattern in which most TCR beta V segments were productive about 87% or about 30% of the time.

The clonotype originates from a female donor in good health and CMV-seropositive. Sequenced: PBMCs. The V call is TRBV6-5, the J call TRBJ2-7; weak D call: TRBD1 (5 bases). CDR3 DNA sequence: TGTGCCAGCAGTTACTCGATATCCGGCAGGGCCTACGAGCAGTACTTC. Translating it yields CASSYSISGRAYEQYF.